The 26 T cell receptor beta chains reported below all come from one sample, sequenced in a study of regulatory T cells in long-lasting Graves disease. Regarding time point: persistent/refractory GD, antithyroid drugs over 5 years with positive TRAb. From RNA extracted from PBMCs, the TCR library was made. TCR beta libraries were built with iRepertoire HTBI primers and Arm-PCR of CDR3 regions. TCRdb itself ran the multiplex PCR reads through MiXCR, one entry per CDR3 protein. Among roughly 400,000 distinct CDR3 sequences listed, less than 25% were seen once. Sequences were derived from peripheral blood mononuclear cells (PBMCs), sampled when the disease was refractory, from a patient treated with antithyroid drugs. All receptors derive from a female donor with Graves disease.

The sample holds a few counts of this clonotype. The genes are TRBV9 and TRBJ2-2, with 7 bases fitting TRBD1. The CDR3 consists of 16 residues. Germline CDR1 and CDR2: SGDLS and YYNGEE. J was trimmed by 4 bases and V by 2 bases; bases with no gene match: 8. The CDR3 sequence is CASSVRVAGGTGELFF. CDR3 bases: TGTGCCAGCAGCGTCCGAGTAGCAGGGGGCACCGGGGAGCTGTTTTTT.

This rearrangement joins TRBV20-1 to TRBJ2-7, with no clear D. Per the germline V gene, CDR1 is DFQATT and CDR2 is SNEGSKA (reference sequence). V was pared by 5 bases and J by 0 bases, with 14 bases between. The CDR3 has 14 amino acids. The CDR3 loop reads CSAQMAQHSYEQYF. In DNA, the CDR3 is TGCAGTGCTCAGATGGCCCAGCACTCCTACGAGCAGTACTTC.

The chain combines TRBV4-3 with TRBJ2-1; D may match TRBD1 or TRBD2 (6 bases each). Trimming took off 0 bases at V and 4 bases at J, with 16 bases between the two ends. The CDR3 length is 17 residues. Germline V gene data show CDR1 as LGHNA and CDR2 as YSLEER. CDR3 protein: CASSQDPHGGGYNEQFF. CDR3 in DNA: TGCGCCAGCAGCCAAGATCCACATGGAGGGGGATACAATGAGCAGTTCTTC.

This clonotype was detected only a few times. CDR3 loop: CASSWGDGDSNQPQHF. CDR3 nucleotide sequence: TGCGCCAGCAGCTGGGGGGACGGGGATAGCAATCAGCCCCAGCATTTT. V gene TRBV5-1 combines with J gene TRBJ1-5, with D possibly being TRBD1 (5 bases). CDR1 is SGHRS, CDR2 YFSETQ, per germline. This CDR3 has 16 residues. The V gene lost 3 bases and the J gene lost 0 bases, with 13 bases spanning the gap.

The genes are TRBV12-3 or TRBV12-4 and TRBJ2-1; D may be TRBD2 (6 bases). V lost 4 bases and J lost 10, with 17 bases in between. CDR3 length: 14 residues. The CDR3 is CASSYSSGAGEQFF. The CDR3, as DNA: TGTGCCAGCAGTTACTCGTCGGGAGCGGGCGAGCAGTTCTTC.

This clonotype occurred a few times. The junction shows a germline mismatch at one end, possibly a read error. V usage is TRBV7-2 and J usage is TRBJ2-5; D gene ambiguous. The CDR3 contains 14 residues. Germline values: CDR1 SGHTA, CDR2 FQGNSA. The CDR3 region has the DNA TGTGCCAGCAGCTTAATGAGCTCCAAAGAGATCCAGTACTTC. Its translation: CASSLMSSKEIQYF.

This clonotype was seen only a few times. CDR3 region: CSVGDVGVKNIQYF. In DNA form, the CDR3 reads TGCAGCGTCGGAGACGTAGGTGTCAAAAACATTCAGTACTTC. This chain joins TRBV29-1 and TRBJ2-4; D gene ambiguous. This CDR3 has 14 amino acids. Per germline, CDR1 SQVTM and CDR2 ANQGSEA. Between the trimmed V and J ends, which lost 6 bases and 3 bases, there was a span of 15 bases.

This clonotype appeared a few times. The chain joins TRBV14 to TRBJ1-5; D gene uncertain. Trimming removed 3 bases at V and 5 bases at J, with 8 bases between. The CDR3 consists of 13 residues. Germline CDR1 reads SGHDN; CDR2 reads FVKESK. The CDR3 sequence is CASSQDLDQPQHF. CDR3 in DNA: TGTGCCAGCAGCCAGGACCTGGATCAGCCCCAGCATTTT. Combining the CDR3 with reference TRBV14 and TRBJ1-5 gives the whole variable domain EAGVTQFPSHSVIEKGQTVTLRCDPISGHDNLYWYRRVMGKEIKFLLHFVKESKQDESGMPNNRFLAERTGGTYSTLKVQPAELEDSGVYFCASSQDLDQPQHFGDGTRLSIL.

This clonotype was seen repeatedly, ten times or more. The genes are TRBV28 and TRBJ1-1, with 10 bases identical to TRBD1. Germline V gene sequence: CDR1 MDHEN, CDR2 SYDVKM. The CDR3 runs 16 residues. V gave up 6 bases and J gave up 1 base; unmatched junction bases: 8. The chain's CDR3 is CASSTPGQGKNTEAFF. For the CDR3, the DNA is TGTGCCAGCAGCACCCCGGGACAGGGGAAGAACACTGAAGCTTTCTTT.

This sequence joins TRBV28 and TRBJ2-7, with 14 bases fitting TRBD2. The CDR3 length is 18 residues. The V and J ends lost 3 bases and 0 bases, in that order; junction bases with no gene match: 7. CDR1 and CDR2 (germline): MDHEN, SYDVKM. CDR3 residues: CASSLPGLAGGASYEQYF. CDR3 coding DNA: TGTGCCAGCAGTTTGCCCGGACTAGCGGGAGGTGCCTCCTACGAGCAGTACTTC.

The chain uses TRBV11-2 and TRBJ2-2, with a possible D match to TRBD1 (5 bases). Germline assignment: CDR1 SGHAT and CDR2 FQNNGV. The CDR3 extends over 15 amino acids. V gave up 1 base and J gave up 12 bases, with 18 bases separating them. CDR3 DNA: TGTGCCAGCAGCTTAGGGGGCAGGACCCCAGGAAAGCTGTTTTTT. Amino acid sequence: CASSLGGRTPGKLFF.

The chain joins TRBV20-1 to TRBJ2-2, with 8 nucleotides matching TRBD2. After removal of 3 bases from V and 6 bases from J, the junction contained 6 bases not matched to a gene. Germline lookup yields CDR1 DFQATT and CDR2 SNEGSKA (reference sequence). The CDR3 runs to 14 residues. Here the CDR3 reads CSASQAGAAGELFF. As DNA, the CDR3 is TGCAGTGCTAGTCAAGCGGGAGCCGCCGGGGAGCTGTTTTTT.

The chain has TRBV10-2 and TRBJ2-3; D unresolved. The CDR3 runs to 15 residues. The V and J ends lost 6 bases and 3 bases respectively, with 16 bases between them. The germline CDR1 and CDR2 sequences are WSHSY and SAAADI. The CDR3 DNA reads TGCGCCAGCAGCGCGGACCTTTCTTTTACAGATACGCAGTATTTT. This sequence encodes CASSADLSFTDTQYF.

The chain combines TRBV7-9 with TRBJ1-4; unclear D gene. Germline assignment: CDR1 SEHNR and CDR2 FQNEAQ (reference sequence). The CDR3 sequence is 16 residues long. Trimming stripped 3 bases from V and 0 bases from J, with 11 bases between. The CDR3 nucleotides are TGTGCCAGCAGCTTGATCCTCTCTACAACTAATGAAAAACTGTTTTTT. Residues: CASSLILSTTNEKLFF.

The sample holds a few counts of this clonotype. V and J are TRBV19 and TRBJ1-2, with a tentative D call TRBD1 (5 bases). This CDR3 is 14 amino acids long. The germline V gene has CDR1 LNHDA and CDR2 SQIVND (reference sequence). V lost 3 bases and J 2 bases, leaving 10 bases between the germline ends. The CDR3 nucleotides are TGTGCCAGTAGTATTGAACGGGGGAACTATGGCTACACCTTC. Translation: CASSIERGNYGYTF.

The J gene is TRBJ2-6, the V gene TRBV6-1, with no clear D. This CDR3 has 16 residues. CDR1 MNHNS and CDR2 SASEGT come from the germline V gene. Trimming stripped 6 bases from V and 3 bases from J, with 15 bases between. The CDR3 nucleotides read TGTGCCAGCAGCAGCCCCCGGGCAGGTGGGGCCAACGTCCTGACTTTC. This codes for CASSSPRAGGANVLTF.

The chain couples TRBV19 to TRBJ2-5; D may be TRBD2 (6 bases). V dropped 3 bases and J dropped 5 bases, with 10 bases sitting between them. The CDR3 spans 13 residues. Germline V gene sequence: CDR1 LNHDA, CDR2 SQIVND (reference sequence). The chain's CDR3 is CASSMTAGETQYF. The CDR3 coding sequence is TGTGCCAGTAGTATGACGGCGGGGGAGACCCAGTACTTC.

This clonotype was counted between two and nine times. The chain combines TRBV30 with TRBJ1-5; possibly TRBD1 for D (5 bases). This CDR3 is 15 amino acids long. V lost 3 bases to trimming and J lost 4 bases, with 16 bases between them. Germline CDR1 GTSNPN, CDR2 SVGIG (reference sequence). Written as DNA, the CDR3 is TGTGCCTGGAGGGCGTCAGATCAGGGTAATCAGCCCCAGCATTTT. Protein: CAWRASDQGNQPQHF.

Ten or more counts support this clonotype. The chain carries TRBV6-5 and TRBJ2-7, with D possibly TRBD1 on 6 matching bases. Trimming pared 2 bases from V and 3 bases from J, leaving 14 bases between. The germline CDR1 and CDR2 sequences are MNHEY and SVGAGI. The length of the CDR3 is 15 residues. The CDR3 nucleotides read TGTGCCAGCAGTTACCGAGGGGGAGAGGTCTACGAGCAGTACTTC. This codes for CASSYRGGEVYEQYF.

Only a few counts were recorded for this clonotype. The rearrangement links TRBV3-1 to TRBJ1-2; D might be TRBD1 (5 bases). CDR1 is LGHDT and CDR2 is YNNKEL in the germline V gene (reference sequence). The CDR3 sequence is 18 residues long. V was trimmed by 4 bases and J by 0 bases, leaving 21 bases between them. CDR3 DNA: TGTGCCAGCAGCCTATATAAATCGGGGACTTACACTAACTATGGCTACACCTTC. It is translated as CASSLYKSGTYTNYGYTF.

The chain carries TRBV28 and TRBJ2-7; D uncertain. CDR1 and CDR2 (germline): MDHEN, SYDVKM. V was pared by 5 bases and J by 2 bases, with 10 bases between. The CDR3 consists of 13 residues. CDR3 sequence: CASSKGFTYEQYF. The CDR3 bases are TGTGCCAGCAGTAAAGGGTTTACCTACGAGCAGTACTTC.

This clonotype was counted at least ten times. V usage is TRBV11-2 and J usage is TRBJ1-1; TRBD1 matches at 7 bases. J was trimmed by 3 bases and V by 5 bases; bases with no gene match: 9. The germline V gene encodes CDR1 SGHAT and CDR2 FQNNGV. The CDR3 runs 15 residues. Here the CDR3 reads CASSPRQGGDTEAFF. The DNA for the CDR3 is TGTGCCAGCAGCCCGAGGCAGGGGGGGGACACTGAAGCTTTCTTT.

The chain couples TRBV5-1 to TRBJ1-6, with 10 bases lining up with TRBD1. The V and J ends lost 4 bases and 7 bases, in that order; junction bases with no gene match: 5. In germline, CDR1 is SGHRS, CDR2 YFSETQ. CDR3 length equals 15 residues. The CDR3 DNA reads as TGCGCCAGCAGCGGCCGGGACAGGGGAAATTCACCCCTCCACTTT. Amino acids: CASSGRDRGNSPLHF. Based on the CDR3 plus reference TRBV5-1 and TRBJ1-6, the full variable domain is KAGVTQTPRYLIKTRGQQVTLSCSPISGHRSVSWYQQTPGQGLQFLFEYFSETQRNKGNFPGRFSGRQFSNSRSEMNVSTLELGDSALYLCASSGRDRGNSPLHFGNGTRLTVT.

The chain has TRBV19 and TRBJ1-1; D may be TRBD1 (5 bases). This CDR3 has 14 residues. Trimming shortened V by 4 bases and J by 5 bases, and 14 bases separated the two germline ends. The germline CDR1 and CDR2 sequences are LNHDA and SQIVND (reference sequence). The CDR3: CASSTLRGWTEAFF. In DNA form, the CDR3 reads TGTGCCAGTAGTACGCTTCGGGGGTGGACTGAAGCTTTCTTT.

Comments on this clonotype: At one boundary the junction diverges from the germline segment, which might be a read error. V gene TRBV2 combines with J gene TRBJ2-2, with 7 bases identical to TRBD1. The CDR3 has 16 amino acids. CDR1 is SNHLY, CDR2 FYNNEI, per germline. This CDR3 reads CASSEWGQSPTGEPFF. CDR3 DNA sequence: TGTGCCAGCAGTGAATGGGGACAGTCCCCAACCGGGGAGCCGTTTTTT.

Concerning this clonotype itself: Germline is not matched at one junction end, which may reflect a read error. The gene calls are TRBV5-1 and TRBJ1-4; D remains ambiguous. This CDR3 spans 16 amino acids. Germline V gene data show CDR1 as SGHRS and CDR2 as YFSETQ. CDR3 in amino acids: CVSSSGAWATNEKLFF. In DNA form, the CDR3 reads TGCGTCAGCAGCTCGGGAGCCTGGGCAACTAATGAAAAACTGTTTTTT. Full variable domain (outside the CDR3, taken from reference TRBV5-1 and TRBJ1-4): KAGVTQTPRYLIKTRGQQVTLSCSPISGHRSVSWYQQTPGQGLQFLFEYFSETQRNKGNFPGRFSGRQFSNSRSEMNVSTLELGDSALYLCVSSSGAWATNEKLFFGSGTQLSVL.